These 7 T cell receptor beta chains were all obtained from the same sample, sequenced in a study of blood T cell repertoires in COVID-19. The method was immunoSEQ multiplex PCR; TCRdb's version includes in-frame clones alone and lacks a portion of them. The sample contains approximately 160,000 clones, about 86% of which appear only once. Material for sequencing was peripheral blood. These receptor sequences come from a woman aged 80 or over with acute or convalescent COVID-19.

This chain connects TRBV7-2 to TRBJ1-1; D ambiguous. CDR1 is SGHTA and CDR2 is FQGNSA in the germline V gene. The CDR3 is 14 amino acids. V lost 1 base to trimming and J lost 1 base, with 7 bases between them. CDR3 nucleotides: TGTGCCAGCAGCTTAGGCCCAGGGAACACTGAAGCTTTCTTT. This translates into CASSLGPGNTEAFF.

Here the CDR3 reads CASSHHDRGQVDTQYF. DNA of the CDR3: TGTGCCAGCAGCCACCACGACAGGGGGCAGGTAGATACGCAGTATTTT. This sequence joins TRBV3-1 (or the pseudogene TRBV3-2) and TRBJ2-3; 10 bases fit TRBD1. This CDR3 has 16 amino acids. J was trimmed by 5 bases and V by 3 bases; bases with no gene match: 8. Germline CDR1 and CDR2: LGHDT and YNNKEL (reference sequence).

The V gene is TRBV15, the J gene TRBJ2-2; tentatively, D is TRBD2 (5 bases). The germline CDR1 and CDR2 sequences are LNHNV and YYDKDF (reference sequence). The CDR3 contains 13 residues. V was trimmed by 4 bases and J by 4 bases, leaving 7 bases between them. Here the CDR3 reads CATSMTTTGELFF. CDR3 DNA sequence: TGTGCCACCAGCATGACTACCACCGGGGAGCTGTTTTTT.

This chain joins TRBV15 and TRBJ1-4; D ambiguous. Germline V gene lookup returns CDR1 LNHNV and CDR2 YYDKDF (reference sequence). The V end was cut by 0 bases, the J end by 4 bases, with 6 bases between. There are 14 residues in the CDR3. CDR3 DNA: TGTGCCACCAGCAGAGAACAGATTAATGAAAAACTGTTTTTT. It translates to CATSREQINEKLFF. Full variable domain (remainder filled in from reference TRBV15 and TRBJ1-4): DAMVIQNPRYQVTQFGKPVTLSCSQTLNHNVMYWYQQKSSQAPKLLFHYYDKDFNNEADTPDNFQSRRPNTSFCFLDIRSPGLGDTAMYLCATSREQINEKLFFGSGTQLSVL.

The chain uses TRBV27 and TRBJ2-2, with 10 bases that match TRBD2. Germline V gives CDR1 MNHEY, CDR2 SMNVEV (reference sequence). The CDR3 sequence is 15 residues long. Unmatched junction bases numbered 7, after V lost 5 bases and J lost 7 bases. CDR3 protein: CASSRASGSIGELFF. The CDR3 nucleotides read TGTGCCAGCAGTAGGGCTAGCGGGAGTATCGGGGAGCTGTTTTTT.

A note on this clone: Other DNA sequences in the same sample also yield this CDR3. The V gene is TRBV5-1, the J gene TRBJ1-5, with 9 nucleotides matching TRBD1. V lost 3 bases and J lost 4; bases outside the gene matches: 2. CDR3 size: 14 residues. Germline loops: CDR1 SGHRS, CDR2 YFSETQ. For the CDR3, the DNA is TGCGCCAGCAGCTCCGGGACAGGGAATCAGCCCCAGCATTTT. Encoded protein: CASSSGTGNQPQHF.

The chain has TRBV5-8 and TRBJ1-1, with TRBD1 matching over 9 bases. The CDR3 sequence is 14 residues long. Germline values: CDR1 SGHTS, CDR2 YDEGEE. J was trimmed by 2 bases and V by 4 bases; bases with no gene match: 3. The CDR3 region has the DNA TGTGCCAGCAGCCCTACAGGGGGCAACACTGAAGCTTTCTTT. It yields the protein CASSPTGGNTEAFF.